This TCR beta chain was sequenced for a study of response to subunit inactivated influenza vaccine. CDR1 and CDR2 (germline): KGHDR, SFDVKD. Trimming at V came to 4 bases and at J to 10 bases, leaving 4 bases not matched to a gene. CDR3 length: 12 amino acids. The study's findings and limits: The authors put forward the suggestion that each seasonal influenza vaccination may bring in only a limited number of new T cells.

Concerning this clonotype: Its antigen is as yet unknown.

In TCRdb, the RT-PCR reads were re-called with MiXCR into one record per CDR3 protein. The sample contains hundreds of thousands of distinct CDR3 sequences, 15% to 18% of which appear only once. The source material was PBMCs from blood, sampled approximately 13 days after vaccination. The chain employs TRBV24-1 and TRBJ2-3; 7 bases agree with TRBD2. This receptor was obtained from a man aged 45-65 years who received an inactivated influenza vaccine. CDR3 in DNA: TGTGCCACCAGTGAATTAGCGGGCGCGCAGTATTTT. Residues: CATSELAGAQYF.